A single sample is the source of the 18 T cell receptor beta chains below, sequenced in a study of regulatory T cells in long-lasting Graves disease (dated by TCRdb to 2020 to 2022). Receptor amplification or capture employed multiplex PCR. TCRdb records Illumina HiSeq 4000 as the sequencer. TCR beta libraries were built with iRepertoire HTBI primers and Arm-PCR amplification of CDR3 regions. The raw public data were reprocessed by TCRdb itself: fastp quality trimming at Q25, MiXCR clonotype calling, in-frame beta chains only. Identical CDR3 protein sequences are pooled into one entry, listed with their most common genes and DNA. In this sample the table shows about 290,000 distinct CDR3 sequences, under 25% of which occur a single time. The top ten hold approximately 53% of the sample. This specimen's time point label, per the study, means: persistent/refractory GD, antithyroid drugs over 5 years with positive TRAb. For both TCR sequencing and RNA sequencing, RNA was extracted from PBMCs using TRIzol.

The sample consisted of peripheral blood mononuclear cells (PBMCs), taken when the disease was refractory, from a patient treated with antithyroid drugs. All receptors come from a female donor with Graves disease.

This clonotype occurred a few times. V and J are TRBV7-3 and TRBJ2-3, with 9 bases matching TRBD2. The CDR3 has 15 amino acids. After removal of 5 bases from V and 2 bases from J, the junction contained 5 bases not matched to a gene. CDR1 is SGHTA, CDR2 FQGTGA, per germline. CDR3 loop: CASSPLAGLTDTQYF. The DNA for the CDR3 is TGTGCCAGCAGCCCGCTAGCGGGGCTCACAGATACGCAGTATTTT.

The rearrangement joins TRBV5-5 to TRBJ2-7, with 9 nucleotides matching TRBD2. The CDR3 spans 17 residues. Losses at the gene ends were 1 base for V and 6 bases for J; bases not matched to a gene: 14. CDR1 is SGHKS, CDR2 YYEKEE, per germline (reference sequence). CDR3 nucleotides: TGTGCCAGCAGCTTGAGTGGAGGTCGCGGGAGGGCGTCCGAGCAGTACTTC. The encoded protein is CASSLSGGRGRASEQYF.

This clonotype was counted between two and nine times. The chain joins TRBV7-3 to TRBJ2-2; D might be TRBD1 or TRBD2, each matching 5 bases. Germline loops: CDR1 SGHTA, CDR2 FQGTGA. The CDR3 is 14 residues long. V was trimmed by 5 bases and J by 8 bases, leaving 15 bases between them. For the CDR3, the DNA is TGTGCCAGCAGCCAGGAGAAGGGGAGAGGGGAGCTGTTTTTT. The encoded protein is CASSQEKGRGELFF. Together with reference TRBV7-3 and TRBJ2-2, the CDR3 gives the full variable domain: GAGVSQTPSNKVTEKGKYVELRCDPISGHTALYWYRQSLGQGPEFLIYFQGTGAADDSGLPNDRFFAVRPEGSVSTLKIQRTERGDSAVYLCASSQEKGRGELFFGEGSRLTVL.

This clonotype was seen at least ten times. V gene TRBV7-3 combines with J gene TRBJ2-5; 8 bases align to TRBD2. From germline, CDR1 is SGHTA and CDR2 FQGTGA. Losses at the gene ends were 4 bases for V and 5 bases for J; bases not matched to a gene: 9. There are 15 residues in the CDR3. CDR3 loop: CASSSTGSGGETQYF. The CDR3 coding sequence is TGTGCCAGCAGCTCCACAGGGTCGGGGGGGGAGACCCAGTACTTC.

This clonotype was seen many times. The chain is built from TRBV28 and TRBJ2-7; perhaps TRBD2 as D (6 bases). V dropped 3 bases and J dropped 4 bases, with 16 bases sitting between them. From germline, CDR1 is MDHEN and CDR2 SYDVKM. The CDR3 consists of 15 residues. CDR3 DNA sequence: TGTGCCAGCAGTTTCCGCGGGATCCTCCAGTACGAGCAGTACTTC. Residues: CASSFRGILQYEQYF.

This clonotype has just a few counts. The chain has TRBV4-1 and TRBJ2-2; 11 nucleotides line up with TRBD1. V trimming: 4 bases; J trimming: 6 bases; junction bases outside the gene matches: 4. This CDR3 is built from 15 residues. The germline CDR1 and CDR2 sequences are MGHRA and YSYEKL. CDR3 DNA: TGCGCCAGCAGCCCGGACAGGGGGCTAGCCGGGGAGCTGTTTTTT. It specifies CASSPDRGLAGELFF.

The chain links TRBV20-1 to TRBJ1-5, with 10 bases identical to TRBD1. Per the germline V gene, CDR1 is DFQATT and CDR2 is SNEGSKA (reference sequence). Trimming took 4 bases from V and 2 from J; bases not matched to a gene: 8. The CDR3 loop spans 16 amino acids. The CDR3 reads CSATSGTGVRNQPQHF. The CDR3 bases are TGCAGTGCTACCTCCGGGACAGGGGTTCGCAATCAGCCCCAGCATTTT.

The rearrangement links TRBV14 to TRBJ2-7; D may be TRBD2 (5 bases). CDR3 size: 15 residues. The V and J ends lost 4 bases and 3 bases respectively, with 16 bases between them. CDR1 and CDR2 (germline): SGHDN, FVKESK. CDR3 in amino acids: CASSPGFGGLYEQYF. The DNA of the CDR3 is TGTGCCAGCAGCCCGGGATTTGGCGGCCTCTACGAGCAGTACTTC.

This rearrangement joins TRBV4-3 to TRBJ1-1, with D unresolved. The V and J ends lost 0 bases and 0 bases respectively, with 11 bases between them. The CDR3 contains 16 residues. Germline V CDR1 and CDR2: LGHNA, YSLEER. CDR3 loop: CASSQDICGMNTEAFF. The CDR3 region has the DNA TGCGCCAGCAGCCAAGATATATGCGGCATGAACACTGAAGCTTTCTTT.

The gene calls are TRBV20-1 and TRBJ2-2, with 9 bases aligning to TRBD2. This CDR3 region has 15 residues. The germline V gene has CDR1 DFQATT and CDR2 SNEGSKA (reference sequence). The ends lost 3 bases at V and 5 bases at J; junction bases unmatched: 7. This CDR3 reads CSARNLAGVTGELFF. CDR3 bases: TGCAGTGCTAGGAATTTAGCGGGAGTAACCGGGGAGCTGTTTTTT.

This clonotype was seen many times. The chain employs TRBV6-1 and TRBJ2-7; 7 bases agree with TRBD1. The CDR3 length is 14 residues. J lost 3 bases, V lost 0 bases, and 2 bases had no gene match. Germline V lookup: CDR1 MNHNS, CDR2 SASEGT. CDR3 nucleotide sequence: TGTGCCAGCAGTGAAGCGGGACAGCTCTACGAGCAGTACTTC. Translation: CASSEAGQLYEQYF.

The chain combines TRBV3-1 with TRBJ2-7, with 9 bases aligning to TRBD1. CDR3 size: 14 residues. CDR1 and CDR2 from the germline V gene are LGHDT and YNNKEL (reference sequence). The trim removed 2 bases at V and 6 bases at J, leaving 5 bases unmatched. The CDR3 reads CASSQRTGEGEQYF. The CDR3 DNA is TGTGCCAGCAGCCAACGGACAGGGGAAGGCGAGCAGTACTTC.

In its sample, this clonotype was seen many times. The genes are TRBV20-1 and TRBJ1-4; the D is unclear. V shed 0 bases and J shed 3 bases, with 11 bases lying between them. CDR1 DFQATT and CDR2 SNEGSKA come from the germline V gene (reference sequence). The CDR3 totals 15 residues. CDR3 DNA: TGCAGTGCTAGAGATATGGGTATGGCTAATGAAAAACTGTTTTTT. Encoded protein: CSARDMGMANEKLFF.

On this clonotype itself: The germline gene is not matched at one end of the junction; a read error may be the cause. The V and J genes are TRBV7-9 and TRBJ1-5; unclear D gene. Germline V lookup: CDR1 SEHNR, CDR2 FQNEAQ (reference sequence). The CDR3 runs 12 residues. The CDR3 DNA reads as TGTGCCAGCAACTTAACTAATCAGCCCCAGCATTTT. It translates to CASNLTNQPQHF.

This clonotype was picked up a small number of times. This chain joins TRBV5-1 and TRBJ1-1, with D hard to call. The CDR3 spans 15 residues. The germline V gene encodes CDR1 SGHRS and CDR2 YFSETQ. V was trimmed by 4 bases and J by 0 bases, leaving 13 bases between them. The CDR3 sequence: CASSPDGFMNTEAFF. CDR3 nucleotide sequence: TGCGCCAGCAGCCCGGACGGCTTCATGAACACTGAAGCTTTCTTT.

The rearrangement uses TRBV12-3 or TRBV12-4 and TRBJ2-1; D is possibly TRBD1 or TRBD2 (5 bases each). The CDR3 runs to 16 residues. V lost 6 bases and J 14 bases, leaving 29 bases between the germline ends. Written as DNA, the CDR3 is TGTGCCAGCAGCCCCGGACCGATGAGAGGGGATCTAACCGAGTTCTTC. Its protein is CASSPGPMRGDLTEFF.

This chain joins TRBV19 and TRBJ2-2; no clear D. Germline V lookup: CDR1 LNHDA, CDR2 SQIVND (reference sequence). The CDR3 runs 16 residues. V lost 6 bases and J 7 bases, leaving 21 bases between the germline ends. DNA for the CDR3: TGTGCCAGTAGAGAGGCGGCTTTGGATCCTGGCGGGGAGCTGTTTTTT. Amino acid sequence: CASREAALDPGGELFF.

The chain employs TRBV15 and TRBJ2-2; a weak D match, TRBD2 (6 bases). Trimming took off 8 bases at V and 6 bases at J, with 19 bases between the two ends. Germline CDR1 is LNHNV and CDR2 is YYDKDF (reference sequence). This CDR3 contains 15 residues. For the CDR3, the DNA is TGTGCCACCCGGGGTCCGGGGAGGACGCCCGGGGAGCTGTTTTTT. Translating it yields CATRGPGRTPGELFF.